The 21 T cell receptor beta chains below come from one sample, sequenced in a study of blood T cell repertoires in COVID-19. This table comes from immunoSEQ multiplex PCR, and its TCRdb copy is limited to in-frame clones, with some not included. The sample holds 150,000 to 200,000 clones, roughly four fifths seen once. Sequences were obtained from peripheral blood. These receptors all stem from a human donor in a cohort sampled during active COVID-19.

This clone appeared once. This chain uses TRBV9 with TRBJ1-3; the D gene is possibly TRBD1 (6 bases). CDR3 length: 15 residues. The V end was cut by 4 bases, the J end by 0 bases, with 11 bases between. From germline, CDR1 is SGDLS and CDR2 YYNGEE. CDR3 residues: CASSFADSSGNTIYF. In nucleotides, the CDR3 is TGTGCCAGCAGCTTTGCGGACAGCTCTGGAAACACCATATATTTT. Together with reference TRBV9 and TRBJ1-3, the CDR3 gives the full variable domain: DSGVTQTPKHLITATGQRVTLRCSPRSGDLSVYWYQQSLDQGLQFLIQYYNGEERAKGNILERFSAQQFPDLHSELNLSSLELGDSALYFCASSFADSSGNTIYFGEGSWLTVV.

This chain connects TRBV5-1 to TRBJ2-2, with no clear D. The CDR3 spans 15 residues. Trimming took off 2 bases at V and 1 base at J, with 9 bases between the two ends. Per germline, CDR1 SGHRS and CDR2 YFSETQ. CDR3 sequence: CASSLYGGNTGELFF. CDR3 bases: TGCGCCAGCAGCTTATACGGTGGGAACACCGGGGAGCTGTTTTTT. The full variable domain, in which reference TRBV5-1 and TRBJ2-2 provide the parts outside the CDR3, is KAGVTQTPRYLIKTRGQQVTLSCSPISGHRSVSWYQQTPGQGLQFLFEYFSETQRNKGNFPGRFSGRQFSNSRSEMNVSTLELGDSALYLCASSLYGGNTGELFFGEGSRLTVL.

This chain connects TRBV12-5 to TRBJ1-2, with 10 nucleotides matching TRBD1. The CDR3 has 17 residues. V lost 5 bases and J lost 0; bases outside the gene matches: 9. Germline CDR1 LGHNT, CDR2 FRNRAP. The CDR3 region is CASGPTGQGGPNYGYTF. DNA of the CDR3: TGTGCTAGTGGTCCCACCGGACAGGGGGGACCTAACTATGGCTACACCTTC.

V is TRBV19 and J is TRBJ2-7; D might be TRBD2 (6 bases). Deletions cut 3 bases from V and 0 bases from J, with 12 bases between. This CDR3 has 15 residues. Germline V gives CDR1 LNHDA, CDR2 SQIVND (reference sequence). CDR3 loop: CASSIGGQTSYEQYF. CDR3 DNA sequence: TGTGCCAGTAGTATCGGAGGGCAGACCTCCTACGAGCAGTACTTC. Combining the CDR3 with reference TRBV19 and TRBJ2-7 gives the whole variable domain DGGITQSPKYLFRKEGQNVTLSCEQNLNHDAMYWYRQDPGQGLRLIYYSQIVNDFQKGDIAEGYSVSREKKESFPLTVTSAQKNPTAFYLCASSIGGQTSYEQYFGPGTRLTVT.

This chain joins TRBV4-2 and TRBJ2-1; 7 bases agree with TRBD2. The trim removed 4 bases at V and 5 bases at J, leaving 11 bases unmatched. The germline CDR1 and CDR2 sequences are LGHNA and YNFKEQ. The CDR3 covers 16 residues. The CDR3 protein is CASSPHGASGNNEQFF. CDR3 DNA: TGTGCCAGCAGCCCTCATGGGGCTAGCGGAAACAATGAGCAGTTCTTC.

The V call is TRBV13, the J call TRBJ2-7; TRBD2 matches at 8 bases. From germline, CDR1 is PRHDT and CDR2 FYEKMQ (reference sequence). The ends lost 2 bases at V and 0 bases at J; junction bases unmatched: 3. The CDR3 extends over 15 amino acids. This chain's CDR3 is CASSLSSGLSYEQYF. The CDR3 bases are TGTGCCAGCAGCTTATCTAGCGGGCTCTCCTACGAGCAGTACTTC.

V is TRBV11-1 and J is TRBJ1-1; 8 bases line up with TRBD1. Germline values: CDR1 SGHAT, CDR2 FQDESV (reference sequence). The CDR3 is 16 residues long. Losses at the gene ends were 6 bases for V and 5 bases for J; bases not matched to a gene: 14. CDR3 DNA: TGTGCCAGCAGACATCCCATCCCAGGGGGCCGAACTGAAGCTTTCTTT. Protein product: CASRHPIPGGRTEAFF.

V and J are TRBV6-2 or TRBV6-3 and TRBJ2-7; D possibly corresponds to TRBD1 (6 bases). V lost 5 bases, J lost 1 base, and 12 bases lay in between. This CDR3 region has 14 residues. Germline V gene data show CDR1 as MNHEY and CDR2 as SVGEGT. The CDR3 bases are TGTGCCAGCAGTAACAGGGAGCCGTCCTACGAGCAGTACTTC. As protein: CASSNREPSYEQYF.

The chain carries TRBV5-1 and TRBJ2-7; 7 bases agree with TRBD2. The CDR3 is 15 residues long. V was clipped by 6 bases and J by 6 bases; unmatched bases: 15. Germline V lookup: CDR1 SGHRS, CDR2 YFSETQ. As DNA, the CDR3 is TGCGCCAGCAATTCGACCTGGGGAGGGCCTCGCGAGCAGTACTTC. It specifies CASNSTWGGPREQYF.

The chain employs TRBV19 and TRBJ1-5; D unresolved. The CDR3 is 15 amino acids. Germline loops: CDR1 LNHDA, CDR2 SQIVND (reference sequence). The ends were cut back, 7 bases at V and 1 base at J, with 14 bases in the middle. CDR3 region: CASNSLEQSNQPQHF. The CDR3 DNA follows: TGTGCCAGTAATTCCCTGGAACAGAGCAATCAGCCCCAGCATTTT.

This clone was detected only once. This same CDR3 is encoded by further DNA sequences in the sample. V is TRBV7-2 and J is TRBJ2-7, with 7 bases fitting TRBD1. The germline V gene encodes CDR1 SGHTA and CDR2 FQGNSA. The CDR3 runs to 12 residues. Trimming cost V 5 bases and J 4 bases; bases outside gene matches: 2. The CDR3 loop is CASSLQGYEQYF. The CDR3 DNA follows: TGTGCCAGCAGCCTACAGGGGTACGAGCAGTACTTC. Full variable domain (missing parts from reference TRBV7-2 and TRBJ2-7): GAGVSQSPSNKVTEKGKDVELRCDPISGHTALYWYRQSLGQGLEFLIYFQGNSAPDKSGLPSDRFSAERTGGSVSTLTIQRTQQEDSAVYLCASSLQGYEQYFGPGTRLTVT.

J is TRBJ1-2 and V is TRBV30; D is undetermined. The CDR3 is 18 residues long. Per the germline V gene, CDR1 is GTSNPN and CDR2 is SVGIG (reference sequence). Trimming pared 4 bases from V and 2 bases from J, leaving 26 bases between. In nucleotides, the CDR3 is TGTGCCTGGACCTCTGGTGAGGTCCGACCCCCCCCCAACTATGGCTACACCTTC. The encoded protein is CAWTSGEVRPPPNYGYTF. The whole variable domain, filled in from reference TRBV30 and TRBJ1-2, reads SQTIHQWPATLVQPVGSPLSLECTVEGTSNPNLYWYRQAAGRGLQLLFYSVGIGQISSEVPQNLSASRPQDRQFILSSKKLLLSDSGFYLCAWTSGEVRPPPNYGYTFGSGTRLTVV.

The chain couples TRBV19 to TRBJ1-4; D is undetermined. Trimming removed 5 bases at V and 0 bases at J, with 7 bases between. Germline V gene sequence: CDR1 LNHDA, CDR2 SQIVND (reference sequence). The CDR3 covers 14 residues. This chain's CDR3 is CASSRSATNEKLFF. In nucleotides, the CDR3 is TGTGCCAGTAGTCGGAGTGCAACTAATGAAAAACTGTTTTTT.

V usage is TRBV25-1 and J usage is TRBJ1-6; 7 bases are a match to TRBD1. Per germline, CDR1 MGHDK and CDR2 SYGVNS. V shed 5 bases and J 5 bases; nucleotides not matched to a gene: 6. The CDR3 sequence is 15 residues long. The CDR3 coding sequence is TGTGCCAGCAGTCACCGGGACAGACATAATTCACCCCTCCACTTT. It encodes CASSHRDRHNSPLHF. The full variable domain, completed using reference TRBV25-1 and TRBJ1-6, is EADIYQTPRYLVIGTGKKITLECSQTMGHDKMYWYQQDPGMELHLIHYSYGVNSTEKGDLSSESTVSRIRTEHFPLTLESARPSHTSQYLCASSHRDRHNSPLHFGNGTRLTVT.

The chain uses TRBV7-2 and TRBJ2-7; 7 positions match TRBD2. This CDR3 is built from 14 residues. From germline, CDR1 is SGHTA and CDR2 FQGNSA. Trimming took 2 bases from V and 4 from J; bases not matched to a gene: 5. The CDR3 region has the DNA TGTGCCAGCAGCTTATCGGGACTACCTTACGAGCAGTACTTC. Encoded protein: CASSLSGLPYEQYF.

This clone was observed a handful of times. This chain joins TRBV10-1 and TRBJ1-4; no clear D. V lost 6 bases and J lost 0, with 5 bases in between. The CDR3 length is 13 residues. Looked up from germline, CDR1 is WNHNN and CDR2 is SYGVQD (reference sequence). CDR3 region: CASSRSTNEKLFF. The CDR3 nucleotides are TGCGCCAGCAGCAGGTCAACTAATGAAAAACTGTTTTTT.

The V gene is TRBV7-2, the J gene TRBJ1-2; D gene ambiguous. V lost 2 bases to trimming and J lost 6 bases, with 13 bases between them. This CDR3 has 14 amino acids. CDR1 is SGHTA and CDR2 is FQGNSA in the germline V gene. The CDR3: CASSLREDRHGYTF. CDR3 in DNA: TGTGCCAGCAGCTTAAGGGAGGATAGACATGGCTACACCTTC.

CDR3 region: CASTLGDRENQPQHF. The CDR3 DNA reads as TGTGCCAGCACCTTAGGGGACAGGGAGAATCAGCCCCAGCATTTT. V is TRBV6-6 and J is TRBJ1-5, with 9 positions matching TRBD1. V lost 7 bases to trimming and J lost 4 bases; unmatched junction nucleotides: 8. The germline V gene encodes CDR1 MNHNY and CDR2 SVGAGI (reference sequence). The CDR3 consists of 15 residues.

The rearrangement links TRBV5-6 to TRBJ2-7; TRBD1 aligns across 8 bases. The CDR3 totals 14 residues. CDR1 is SGHDT and CDR2 is YYEEEE in the germline V gene. The junction had 5 bases not matched to a gene; V was cut back by 3 bases and J by 3 bases. CDR3 in DNA: TGTGCCAGCAGCTCTGGGACAGGACTCTACGAGCAGTACTTC. Residues: CASSSGTGLYEQYF.

The genes are TRBV18 and TRBJ2-2; the D gene is possibly TRBD1 (5 bases). CDR1 KGHSH and CDR2 LQKENI come from the germline V gene. The CDR3 runs 17 residues. V lost 0 bases to trimming and J lost 0 bases, with 11 bases between them. This CDR3 is CASSPPGQRTNTGELFF. CDR3 bases: TGTGCCAGCTCACCACCGGGGCAGAGAACGAACACCGGGGAGCTGTTTTTT.

J is TRBJ2-7 and V is TRBV6-4; the match to TRBD2 covers 8 bases. The CDR3 is 15 amino acids. CDR1 is MRHNA, CDR2 SNTAGT, per germline. V was pared by 2 bases and J by 2 bases, with 5 bases of the junction left unmatched. The CDR3 loop is CASSDPSGGTYEQYF. In DNA, the CDR3 is TGTGCCAGCAGTGACCCCAGCGGGGGAACCTACGAGCAGTACTTC.